These 14 T cell receptor beta chains share one sample of origin, sequenced in a study of tissue T cells after allogeneic stem cell transplantation (dated 2022 in TCRdb). What the time point label conveys for this sample: mouse harvest day 7 after allogeneic transplant. Each mouse graft, delivered by tail vein injection, combined 10^6 splenic CD5+ T cells with 10^7 T-cell-depleted bone marrow cells. The library was made by the immunoSEQ multiplex PCR assay. TCRdb carries this immuneACCESS record with in-frame sequences only. Its versions omit some clonotypes, under half of them owing to an unresolved V gene in the studies checked, with the rest unexplained. The sample table lists 8,000 to 9,000 clones, 35% to 50% of them with a count of one. Of the sample, over 1.2% is held by the ten largest clones. Source material: skin. The source of these receptors is a female BALB/c mouse given C57BL/6 T cells with graft-versus-host disease after an allogeneic hematopoietic cell transplant.

This clone was found a few times. Each gene name is a mouse one. The observed sequence ends 1 residue before the CDR3 terminus, with the missing tail filled in from the germline J gene. J is TRBJ2-7 and V is TRBV3; 9 bases are shared with TRBD2. The germline V gene encodes CDR1 SNHLY and CDR2 FYNGKV (reference sequence). The CDR3 is 14 residues long. The ends lost 2 bases at V and 3 bases at J; junction bases unmatched: 2. Partial CDR3 DNA: TGTGCCAGCAGCTTAACTGGGGGGCTCTATGAACAGTAC. Translated: CASSLTGGLYEQY. The whole CDR3 region reads CASSLTGGLYEQYF. Looking up the rest from reference TRBV3 and TRBJ2-7 gives the full variable domain: GPKVLQIPSHQIIDMGQMVTLNCDPVSNHLYFYWYKQILGQQMEFLVNFYNGKVMEKSKLFKDQFSVERPDGSYFTLKIQPTALEDSAVYFCASSLTGGLYEQYFGPGTRLTVL.

Concerning this clone itself: Gene names follow the mouse nomenclature. The CDR3 end lies 1 residue beyond the end of the read and is filled in from the germline J gene. The gene calls are TRBV26 and TRBJ1-2; TRBD1 agrees at 9 bases. V gave up 6 bases and J gave up 3 bases; unmatched junction bases: 5. CDR1 is KGHPV, CDR2 FQNQEV, per germline (reference sequence). CDR3 length: 14 residues. The CDR3 loop reads CASRWTGVDSDYTF. The covered CDR3 bases are TGTGCCAGCAGGTGGACAGGGGTGGACTCCGACTACACC.

In the case of this clone: Mouse names are used for the genes. The sequence runs out 1 residue before the end of the CDR3; the remainder is reconstructed from the germline J gene. This chain links TRBV3 with TRBJ1-3; no firm D call. Germline CDR1 and CDR2: SNHLY and FYNGKV (reference sequence). Trimming cost V 2 bases and J 0 bases, with 8 bases left between them. There are 15 residues in the CDR3. CDR3 in amino acids: CASSLLLNSGNTLYF. The sequenced part of the CDR3 DNA is TGTGCCAGCAGCTTATTATTGAATTCTGGAAATACGCTCTAT.

Worth noting for this clone: The germline and genes are mouse ones. Read coverage stops 1 residue before the CDR3 terminus; the germline J gene supplies the remainder. The chain is built from TRBV26 and TRBJ2-3; 10 bases fit TRBD1. Germline CDR1 is KGHPV and CDR2 is FQNQEV (reference sequence). The junction had 2 bases not matched to a gene; V was cut back by 4 bases and J by 4 bases. The length of the CDR3 is 14 residues. Partial CDR3 DNA: TGTGCCAGCAGTCGGGGACAGGGGACAGAAACGCTGTAT. Protein sequence: CASSRGQGTETLY. The CDR3, in full, reads CASSRGQGTETLYF.

Regarding this clone: The germline and genes are mouse ones. The observed sequence ends 1 residue before the CDR3 terminus, with the missing tail filled in from the germline J gene. This sequence joins TRBV12-2 and TRBJ2-5; 9 bases map to TRBD1. CDR3 length: 14 residues. The V and J ends lost 2 bases and 5 bases, in that order; junction bases with no gene match: 4. Germline-derived CDR1 and CDR2 are SGHLS and HYDKME. The CDR3 region is CASSQDRGGDTQYF. The sequenced part of the CDR3 DNA is TGTGCCAGCTCTCAAGACAGGGGGGGAGACACCCAGTAC.

A few counts support this clone. Gene names are mouse gene names. Sequencing ends 1 residue short of the CDR3 end; the germline J gene provides the rest. This sequence joins TRBV13-2 and TRBJ1-3, with D perhaps TRBD1 (6 bases). The CDR3 loop spans 14 amino acids. Trimming stripped 5 bases from V and 0 bases from J, with 9 bases between. Germline V gene data show CDR1 as NNHNN and CDR2 as SYGAGS (reference sequence). The CDR3 protein is CASGDRFSGNTLYF. Incomplete CDR3 DNA: TGTGCCAGCGGGGACAGATTTTCTGGAAATACGCTCTAT.

This clone was observed a few times. Genes here carry mouse names. With the read ending 1 residue before the CDR3 end, the germline J gene is used to fill in that end. V gene TRBV1 combines with J gene TRBJ2-5, with 8 nucleotides matching TRBD2. This CDR3 is 13 amino acids long. The V gene end was trimmed by 3 bases and the J gene end by 6 bases; junction bases not matched to a gene: 2. Germline loops: CDR1 NSQYPW, CDR2 LRSPGD (reference sequence). The part of the CDR3 DNA that was read is TGCACCTGCAGTGCGAACTGGGGGGACACCCAGTAC. Amino acids: CTCSANWGDTQY. The CDR3 in its entirety is CTCSANWGDTQYF.

Details on this clone: Mouse names are used for the genes. The DNA ends 1 residue before the CDR3 does, and the rest of the CDR3 is filled in from the germline J gene. The J gene is TRBJ1-2, the V gene TRBV14; D unresolved. CDR1 is SGHDT and CDR2 is FRDEAV in the germline V gene. The CDR3 totals 15 residues. The ends were cut back, 4 bases at V and 0 bases at J, with 13 bases in the middle. The CDR3 DNA, read in part, is TGTGCCAGCAGTCCCACCCCACATCCAAACTCCGACTACACC. It yields the protein CASSPTPHPNSDYT. The whole CDR3 sequence reads CASSPTPHPNSDYTF.

Concerning this clone itself: Its ends do not fully match the called genes, so a read error is possible. Gene and germline names: mouse. The read ends 1 residue shy of where the CDR3 ends; the end is completed using the germline J gene. The rearrangement joins TRBV17 to TRBJ2-7; D is possibly TRBD2 (7 bases). The CDR3 consists of 15 residues. The germline V gene has CDR1 MNHDT and CDR2 YYDKIL. The DNA read from the CDR3 is TGTGTTAGCAGTAGAGATCGGGGGGCATCCTATGAACAGTAC. This translates into CVSSRDRGASYEQY. The entire CDR3 protein reads CVSSRDRGASYEQYF.

This clone was counted a few times. Gene names denote mouse genes. The read stops 1 residue short of the end of the CDR3; the missing end is completed from the germline J gene. The chain couples TRBV12-2 to TRBJ2-1, with a weak D call TRBD2 (7 bases). Trimming removed 1 base at V and 7 bases at J, with 13 bases between. The CDR3 has 14 amino acids. Per germline, CDR1 SGHLS and CDR2 HYDKME. CDR3 sequence reads: CASSLGGVRAEQFF. CDR3 DNA (partial): TGTGCCAGCTCTCTGGGGGGCGTGAGGGCTGAGCAGTTC.

For this clone: The listed genes are named as in mouse. The sequenced fragment ends 1 residue before the CDR3 boundary, so the rest is inferred from the germline J gene. The chain couples TRBV12-2 to TRBJ2-3; TRBD2 aligns across 8 bases. The CDR3 has 14 residues. The V and J ends lost 0 bases and 4 bases, in that order; junction bases with no gene match: 2. In germline, CDR1 is SGHLS, CDR2 HYDKME. The part of the CDR3 DNA that was read is TGTGCCAGCTCTCTCTCTGGGGGGACAGAAACGCTGTAT. It encodes CASSLSGGTETLY. The CDR3 as a whole reads CASSLSGGTETLYF.

As concerns this clone: Each gene name is a mouse one. The sequence runs out 1 residue before the end of the CDR3; the remainder is reconstructed from the germline J gene. The rearrangement links TRBV3 to TRBJ1-3; D uncertain. CDR3 length: 14 amino acids. Trimming cost V 1 base and J 0 bases, with 4 bases left between them. Germline loops: CDR1 SNHLY, CDR2 FYNGKV (reference sequence). Incomplete CDR3 DNA: TGTGCCAGCAGCTTAGGCAATTCTGGAAATACGCTCTAT. Translated, it gives CASSLGNSGNTLY. The full CDR3 protein is CASSLGNSGNTLYF.

On this clone itself: Here the gene names and germline are mouse. The read terminates 1 residue ahead of where the CDR3 ends, so the germline J gene completes it. V and J are TRBV14 and TRBJ1-1; a possible D gene is TRBD1 (6 bases). Trimming took off 2 bases at V and 1 base at J, with 12 bases between the two ends. Germline V gene data show CDR1 as SGHDT and CDR2 as FRDEAV. The CDR3 runs to 15 residues. The CDR3 region is CASSFRQGRNTEVFF. CDR3 DNA, as far as it was read: TGTGCCAGCAGTTTTCGTCAGGGGAGGAACACAGAAGTCTTC.

A remark on this clone: Germline and genes here are mouse. The CDR3 here is CSSSAGNSDYTF. Incomplete CDR3 DNA: TGCTCCAGCAGTGCGGGAAACTCCGACTACACC. The J gene is TRBJ1-2, the V gene TRBV23. The read ends 1 residue shy of where the CDR3 ends; the end is completed using the germline J gene. This CDR3 is 12 amino acids long. Germline-derived CDR1 and CDR2 are KGHTA and FQNQQP.